This is a list of T cell receptor beta chains from one sample in a study of beta chain features in type 1 diabetes. This table comes from immunoSEQ multiplex PCR, and its TCRdb copy is limited to in-frame clones, with some not included. The table lists approximately 170,000 clones, more than 60% of them singletons. Sequencing input: naive CD4+ T cells from blood. The receptors come from a man aged 25 to 40 with type 1 diabetes. The CDR3 runs from the conserved cysteine through the conserved F or W. The D gene is left open where the match is weak. Clone size appears in some rows only: once, few, many, or a class for an expanded clone.

cdr3_length	clone_size	v_call	j_call	d_call	cdr3_aa	cdr3_nt
15	NA	TRBV29-1	TRBJ1-1	NA	CSVEGRSGMNTEAFF	TGCAGCGTAGAAGGGCGTAGCGGCATGAACACTGAAGCTTTCTTT
14	NA	TRBV28	TRBJ2-7	NA	CASSSARPSYEQYF	TGTGCCAGCAGCTCCGCACGGCCCTCCTACGAGCAGTACTTC
14	NA	TRBV6-5	TRBJ1-2	NA	CASSRGYSNYGYTF	TGTGCCAGCAGCCGCGGCTATTCTAACTATGGCTACACCTTC
12	NA	TRBV7-2	TRBJ2-3	NA	CASSLDTDTQYF	TGTGCCAGCAGCCTGGACACAGATACGCAGTATTTT
15	NA	TRBV7-9	TRBJ2-7	TRBD1	CASSRPGTGINEQYF	TGTGCCAGCAGTCGTCCCGGGACAGGGATCAACGAGCAGTACTTC
18	few	TRBV29-1	TRBJ2-1	TRBD1	CSVEDGFLDRSSYNEQFF	TGCAGCGTTGAAGATGGGTTTTTGGACAGGAGCTCCTACAATGAGCAGTTCTTC
16	NA	TRBV19	TRBJ2-1	TRBD1	CASSIGQGSLYNEQFF	TGTGCCAGTAGTATAGGACAGGGGTCCTTATACAATGAGCAGTTCTTC
12	NA	TRBV28	TRBJ2-7	NA	CASSLTGLEQYF	TGTGCCAGCAGTTTAACGGGCCTCGAGCAGTACTTC
15	NA	TRBV9	TRBJ2-2	TRBD2	CASRTTSGDTGELFF	TGTGCCAGCAGAACGACTAGCGGGGACACCGGGGAGCTGTTTTTT
14	NA	TRBV30	TRBJ2-5	TRBD2	CASSTSGGQETQYF	TGTGCCTCGTCGACTAGCGGGGGACAAGAGACCCAGTACTTC
15	NA	TRBV2	TRBJ2-1	NA	CASRRWGGQDNEQFF	TGTGCCAGCCGCCGGTGGGGGGGGCAAGACAATGAGCAGTTCTTC
11	few	TRBV29-1	TRBJ2-7	NA	CSVRQAGEQYF	TGCAGCGTCCGGCAGGCAGGCGAGCAGTACTTC
14	few	TRBV29-1	TRBJ2-1	TRBD1	CSANGQGVHNEQFF	TGCAGCGCTAACGGACAGGGAGTGCACAATGAGCAGTTCTTC
14	NA	TRBV7-2	TRBJ1-1	NA	CASSPTRAHTEAFF	TGTGCCAGCAGCCCGACTAGGGCTCACACTGAAGCTTTCTTT
16	NA	TRBV7-9	TRBJ2-3	TRBD1	CASSLGRTGYTDTQYF	TGTGCCAGCAGCTTAGGCCGGACAGGGTACACAGATACGCAGTATTTT
15	few	TRBV29-1	TRBJ2-1	NA	CSVEGKAGMGNEQFF	TGCAGCGTTGAAGGGAAGGCGGGTATGGGCAATGAGCAGTTCTTC
15	few	TRBV7-2	TRBJ1-1	NA	CASSLGDTSGTEAFF	TGTGCCAGCAGCTTAGGCGACACTTCGGGCACTGAAGCTTTCTTT
11	NA	TRBV20-1	TRBJ2-7	NA	CSAPGLLEQYF	TGCAGTGCGCCCGGGCTTCTGGAGCAGTACTTC
13	NA	TRBV2	TRBJ2-5	TRBD2	CASSASGKETQYF	TGTGCCAGCAGCGCTAGCGGAAAAGAGACCCAGTACTTC
16	few	TRBV7-2	TRBJ2-3	TRBD2	CASSLASGVSTDTQYF	TGTGCCAGCAGCCTGGCGAGCGGGGTCAGCACAGATACGCAGTATTTT
17	NA	TRBV4-3	TRBJ2-1	NA	CASSQDSWDNSYNEQFF	TGCGCCAGCAGCCAAGATAGCTGGGACAACTCCTACAATGAGCAGTTCTTC
11	few	TRBV6-5	TRBJ2-5	TRBD1	CASSYRDRAYF	TGTGCCAGCAGTTACAGGGACAGGGCCTACTTC
16	few	TRBV4-3	TRBJ2-1	TRBD2	CASSQDLLTSLREQFF	TGCGCCAGCAGCCAAGATCTGCTGACTAGCCTCAGAGAGCAGTTCTTC
19	NA	TRBV29-1	TRBJ2-1	TRBD2	CSVPLMSGGSFEPYNEQFF	TGCAGCGTGCCTCTCATGAGCGGGGGTTCCTTTGAACCCTACAATGAGCAGTTCTTC
14	few	TRBV5-1	TRBJ1-2	TRBD1	CASSDQTGNYGYTF	TGCGCCAGCAGCGATCAGACAGGGAACTATGGCTACACCTTC
14	few	TRBV29-1	TRBJ2-3	NA	CSVVVVARTDTQYF	TGCAGCGTTGTAGTGGTAGCTAGAACAGATACGCAGTATTTT
13	NA	TRBV5-1	TRBJ2-1	NA	CASSPDNSNEQFF	TGCGCCAGCAGCCCGGACAACAGCAATGAGCAGTTCTTC
12	NA	TRBV23-1	TRBJ2-1	TRBD1	CASSQSTGSRFF	TGCGCCAGCAGTCAATCGACAGGGTCACGGTTCTTC